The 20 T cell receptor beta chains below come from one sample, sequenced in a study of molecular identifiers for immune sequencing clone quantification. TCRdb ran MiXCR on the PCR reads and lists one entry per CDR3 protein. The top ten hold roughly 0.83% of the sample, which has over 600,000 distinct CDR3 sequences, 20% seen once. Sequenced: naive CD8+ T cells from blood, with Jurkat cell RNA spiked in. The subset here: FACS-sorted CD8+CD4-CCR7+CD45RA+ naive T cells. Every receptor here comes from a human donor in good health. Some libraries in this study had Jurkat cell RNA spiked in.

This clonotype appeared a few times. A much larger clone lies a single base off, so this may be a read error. CDR3 sequence reads: CAGSLPGQNLEIGGYTF. Here the CDR3 DNA reads TGTGCCGGCAGCCTTCCGGGACAGAACCTTGAGATCGGAGGCTACACCTTC. The chain couples TRBV5-6 to TRBJ1-2; 7 bases line up with TRBD1. The CDR3 runs to 17 residues. Germline lookup yields CDR1 SGHDT and CDR2 YYEEEE.

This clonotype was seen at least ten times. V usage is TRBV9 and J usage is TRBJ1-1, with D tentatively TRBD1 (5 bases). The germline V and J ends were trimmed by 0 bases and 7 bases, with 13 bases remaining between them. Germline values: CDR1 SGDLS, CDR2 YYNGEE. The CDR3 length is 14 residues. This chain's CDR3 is CASSVVQGGFEAFF. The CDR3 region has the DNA TGTGCCAGCAGCGTAGTCCAGGGAGGCTTTGAAGCTTTCTTT.

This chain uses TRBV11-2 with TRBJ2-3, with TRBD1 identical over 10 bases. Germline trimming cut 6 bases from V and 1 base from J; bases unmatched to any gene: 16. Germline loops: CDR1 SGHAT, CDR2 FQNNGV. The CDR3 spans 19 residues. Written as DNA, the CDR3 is TGTGCCAGCAGACTAAAATTGGGGACAGGGGCGGGAGGCACAGATACGCAGTATTTT. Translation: CASRLKLGTGAGGTDTQYF.

CDR3 in amino acids: CASSLSTSVIDKQYF. The CDR3 DNA sequence: TGTGCCAGCAGCTTATCTACTAGCGTAATAGACAAGCAGTACTTC. J is TRBJ2-7 and V is TRBV5-6, with 7 positions matching TRBD2. CDR3 length: 15 amino acids. Germline trimming cut 2 bases from V and 8 bases from J; bases unmatched to any gene: 13. CDR1 is SGHDT and CDR2 is YYEEEE in the germline V gene.

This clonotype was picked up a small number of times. CDR3 sequence reads: CASSPMAGSGNTIYF. The DNA of the CDR3 is TGTGCCAGCAGTCCGATGGCAGGGTCCGGAAACACCATATATTTT. This chain connects TRBV27 to TRBJ1-3; a possible D gene is TRBD1 (5 bases). CDR3 length: 15 amino acids. Trimming removed 5 bases at V and 4 bases at J, with 15 bases between. Germline CDR1 is MNHEY and CDR2 is SMNVEV (reference sequence).

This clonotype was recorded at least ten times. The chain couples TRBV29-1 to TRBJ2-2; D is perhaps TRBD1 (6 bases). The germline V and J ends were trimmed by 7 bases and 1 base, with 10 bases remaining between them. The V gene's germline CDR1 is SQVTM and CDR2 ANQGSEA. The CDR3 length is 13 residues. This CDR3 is CSAPGQNTGELFF. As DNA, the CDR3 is TGCAGCGCGCCGGGACAGAACACCGGGGAGCTGTTTTTT.

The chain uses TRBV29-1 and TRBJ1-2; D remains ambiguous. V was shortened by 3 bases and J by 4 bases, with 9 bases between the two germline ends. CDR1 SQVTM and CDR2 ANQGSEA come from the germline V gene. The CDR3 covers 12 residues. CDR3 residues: CSVEADVYGYTF. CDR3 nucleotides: TGCAGCGTTGAGGCTGATGTCTATGGCTACACCTTC.

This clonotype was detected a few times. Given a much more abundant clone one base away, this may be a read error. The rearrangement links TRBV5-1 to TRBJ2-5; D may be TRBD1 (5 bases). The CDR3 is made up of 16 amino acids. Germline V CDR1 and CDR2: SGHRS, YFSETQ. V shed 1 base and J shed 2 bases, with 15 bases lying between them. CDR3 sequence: CASSLPLLDTQETQYF. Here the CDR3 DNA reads TGCGCCAGCAGCTTGCCCCTATTGGACACACAAGAGACCCAGTACTTC.

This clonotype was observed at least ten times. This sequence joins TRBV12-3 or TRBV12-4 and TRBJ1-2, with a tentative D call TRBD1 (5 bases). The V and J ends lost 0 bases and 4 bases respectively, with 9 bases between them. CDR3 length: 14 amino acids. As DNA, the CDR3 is TGTGCCAGCAGTTTAGCAGGAAGGGGCTATGGCTACACCTTC. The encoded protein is CASSLAGRGYGYTF.

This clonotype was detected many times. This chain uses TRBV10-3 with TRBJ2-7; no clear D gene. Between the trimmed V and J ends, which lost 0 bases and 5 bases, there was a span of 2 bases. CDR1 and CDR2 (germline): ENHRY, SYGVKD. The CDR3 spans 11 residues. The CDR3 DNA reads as TGTGCCATCAGTGAGTCCAACGAGCAGTACTTC. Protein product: CAISESNEQYF.

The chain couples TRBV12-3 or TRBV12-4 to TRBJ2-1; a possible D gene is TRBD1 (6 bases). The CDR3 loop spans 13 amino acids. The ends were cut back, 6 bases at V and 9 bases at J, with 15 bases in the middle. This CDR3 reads CASRPTGLGEQFF. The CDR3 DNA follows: TGTGCCAGCAGACCAACAGGGTTGGGTGAGCAGTTCTTC.

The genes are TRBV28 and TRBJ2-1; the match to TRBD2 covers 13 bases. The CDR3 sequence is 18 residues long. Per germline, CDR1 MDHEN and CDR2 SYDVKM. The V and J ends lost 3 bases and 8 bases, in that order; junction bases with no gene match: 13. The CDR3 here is CASSFRLAGGGGSDEQFF. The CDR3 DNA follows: TGTGCCAGCAGTTTCCGACTAGCGGGAGGAGGAGGGAGCGATGAGCAGTTCTTC.

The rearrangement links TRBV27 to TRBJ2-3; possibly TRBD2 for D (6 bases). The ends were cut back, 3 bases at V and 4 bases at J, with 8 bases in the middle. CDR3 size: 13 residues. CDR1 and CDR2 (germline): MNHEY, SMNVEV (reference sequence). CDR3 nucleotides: TGTGCCAGCAGTTTTTCTAGCGCAGATACGCAGTATTTT. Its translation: CASSFSSADTQYF.

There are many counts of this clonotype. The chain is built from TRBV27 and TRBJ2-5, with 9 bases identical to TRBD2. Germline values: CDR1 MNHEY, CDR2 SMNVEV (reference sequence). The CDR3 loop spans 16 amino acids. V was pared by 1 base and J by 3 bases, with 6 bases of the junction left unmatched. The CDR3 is CASSLLRGGLEETQYF. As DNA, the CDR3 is TGTGCCAGCAGTTTATTGCGGGGGGGCTTGGAAGAGACCCAGTACTTC.

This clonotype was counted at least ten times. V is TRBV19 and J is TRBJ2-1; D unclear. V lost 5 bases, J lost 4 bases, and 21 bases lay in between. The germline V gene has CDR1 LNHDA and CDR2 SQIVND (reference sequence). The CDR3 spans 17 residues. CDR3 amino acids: CASSSPFRAPEYNEQFF. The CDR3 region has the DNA TGTGCCAGTAGTTCCCCATTCCGCGCCCCAGAGTACAATGAGCAGTTCTTC.

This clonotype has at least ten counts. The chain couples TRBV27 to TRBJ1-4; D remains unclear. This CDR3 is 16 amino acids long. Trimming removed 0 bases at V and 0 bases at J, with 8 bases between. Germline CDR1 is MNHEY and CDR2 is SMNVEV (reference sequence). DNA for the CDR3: TGTGCCAGCAGTTTATCGCGAGGTTCAACTAATGAAAAACTGTTTTTT. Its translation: CASSLSRGSTNEKLFF. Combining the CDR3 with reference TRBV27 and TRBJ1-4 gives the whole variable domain EAQVTQNPRYLITVTGKKLTVTCSQNMNHEYMSWYRQDPGLGLRQIYYSMNVEVTDKGDVPEGYKVSRKEKRNFPLILESPSPNQTSLYFCASSLSRGSTNEKLFFGSGTQLSVL.

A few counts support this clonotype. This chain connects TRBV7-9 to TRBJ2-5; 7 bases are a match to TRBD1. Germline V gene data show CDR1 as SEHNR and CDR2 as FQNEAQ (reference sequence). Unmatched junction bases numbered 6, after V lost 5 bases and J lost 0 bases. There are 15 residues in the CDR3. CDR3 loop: CASSPGTVYQETQYF. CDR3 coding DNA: TGTGCCAGCAGCCCCGGGACAGTGTACCAAGAGACCCAGTACTTC.

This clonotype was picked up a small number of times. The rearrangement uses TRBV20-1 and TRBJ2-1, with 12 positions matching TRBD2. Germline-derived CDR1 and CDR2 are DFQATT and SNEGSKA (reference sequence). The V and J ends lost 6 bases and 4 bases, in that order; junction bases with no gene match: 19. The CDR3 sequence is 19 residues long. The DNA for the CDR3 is TGCAGTGCCTTGACAACGAAGACTAGCGGGAGCGTTCCGTACAATGAGCAGTTCTTC. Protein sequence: CSALTTKTSGSVPYNEQFF.

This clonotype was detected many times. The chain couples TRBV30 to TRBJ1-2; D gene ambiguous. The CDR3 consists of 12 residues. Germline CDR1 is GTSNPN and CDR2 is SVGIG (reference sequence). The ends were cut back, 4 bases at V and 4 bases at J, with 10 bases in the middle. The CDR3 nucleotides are TGTGCCTGGAAATTTCTTACCTATGGCTACACCTTC. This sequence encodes CAWKFLTYGYTF.

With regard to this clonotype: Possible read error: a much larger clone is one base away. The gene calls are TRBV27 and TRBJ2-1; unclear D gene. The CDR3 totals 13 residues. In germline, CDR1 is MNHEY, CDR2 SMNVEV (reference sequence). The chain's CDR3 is CDSRSNSYNEQFF. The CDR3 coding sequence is TGTGACAGCCGGAGCAACTCCTACAATGAGCAGTTCTTC.